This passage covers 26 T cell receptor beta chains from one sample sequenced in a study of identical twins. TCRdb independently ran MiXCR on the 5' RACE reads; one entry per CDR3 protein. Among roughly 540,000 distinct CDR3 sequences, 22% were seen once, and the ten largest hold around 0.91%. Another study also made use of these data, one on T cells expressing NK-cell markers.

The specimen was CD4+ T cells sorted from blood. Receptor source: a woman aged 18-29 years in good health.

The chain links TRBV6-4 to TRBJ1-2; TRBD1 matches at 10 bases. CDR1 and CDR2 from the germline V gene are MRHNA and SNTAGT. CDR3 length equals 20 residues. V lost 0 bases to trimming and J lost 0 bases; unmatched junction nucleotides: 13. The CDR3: CASSDSGTGDFQLANYGYTF. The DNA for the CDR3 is TGTGCCAGCAGTGACTCCGGGACAGGGGATTTTCAACTAGCTAACTATGGCTACACCTTC.

As DNA, the CDR3 is TGCGCCAGCAGTTACAGCAGAACAGACACTGAAGCTTTCTTT. Translation gives CASSYSRTDTEAFF. V gene TRBV5-1 combines with J gene TRBJ1-1; no clear D. Germline CDR1 SGHRS, CDR2 YFSETQ. V lost 5 bases, J lost 3 bases, and 14 bases lay in between. The CDR3 contains 14 residues.

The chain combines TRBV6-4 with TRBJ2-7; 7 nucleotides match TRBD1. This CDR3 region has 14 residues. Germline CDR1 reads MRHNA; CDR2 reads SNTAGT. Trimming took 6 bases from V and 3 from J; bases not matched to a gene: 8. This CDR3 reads CASSYQGDSYEQYF. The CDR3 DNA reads TGTGCCAGCAGCTACCAGGGGGATAGCTACGAGCAGTACTTC.

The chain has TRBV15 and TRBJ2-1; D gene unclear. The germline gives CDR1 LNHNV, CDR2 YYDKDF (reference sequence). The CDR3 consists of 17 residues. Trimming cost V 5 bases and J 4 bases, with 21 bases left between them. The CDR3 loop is CATSDAFSGATYNEQFF. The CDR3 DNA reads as TGTGCCACCAGCGACGCGTTTTCTGGCGCGACTTACAATGAGCAGTTCTTC.

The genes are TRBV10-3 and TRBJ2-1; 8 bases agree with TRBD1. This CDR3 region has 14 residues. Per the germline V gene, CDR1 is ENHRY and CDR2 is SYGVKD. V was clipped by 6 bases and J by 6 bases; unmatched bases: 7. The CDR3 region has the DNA TGTGCCATCAGGCCGGGACAGGTTATCAATGAGCAGTTCTTC. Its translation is CAIRPGQVINEQFF.

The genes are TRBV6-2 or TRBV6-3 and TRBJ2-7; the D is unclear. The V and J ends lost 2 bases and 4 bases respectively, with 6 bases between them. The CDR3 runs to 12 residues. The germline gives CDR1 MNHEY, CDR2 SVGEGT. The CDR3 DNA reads TGTGCCAGCAGTTACCGCCGTTACGAGCAGTACTTC. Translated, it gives CASSYRRYEQYF.

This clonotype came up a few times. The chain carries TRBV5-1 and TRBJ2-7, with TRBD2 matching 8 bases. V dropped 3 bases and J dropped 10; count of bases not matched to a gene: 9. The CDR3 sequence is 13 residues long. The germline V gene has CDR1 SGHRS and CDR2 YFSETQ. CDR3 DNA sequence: TGCGCCAGCAGCTCAGCAGCGGGAGAATCTCAGTACTTC. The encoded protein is CASSSAAGESQYF.

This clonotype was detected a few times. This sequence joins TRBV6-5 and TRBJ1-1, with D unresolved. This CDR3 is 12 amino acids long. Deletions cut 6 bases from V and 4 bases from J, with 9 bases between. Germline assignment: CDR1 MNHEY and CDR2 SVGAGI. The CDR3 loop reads CASSPYGTEAFF. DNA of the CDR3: TGTGCCAGCAGCCCTTACGGCACTGAAGCTTTCTTT.

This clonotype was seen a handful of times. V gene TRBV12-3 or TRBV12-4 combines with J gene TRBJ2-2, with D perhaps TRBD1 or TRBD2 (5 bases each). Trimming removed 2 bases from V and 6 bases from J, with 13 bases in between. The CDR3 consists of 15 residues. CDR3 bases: TGTGCCAGCAGTTTACGGGACGGTACCGCCGGGGAGCTGTTTTTT. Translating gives CASSLRDGTAGELFF.

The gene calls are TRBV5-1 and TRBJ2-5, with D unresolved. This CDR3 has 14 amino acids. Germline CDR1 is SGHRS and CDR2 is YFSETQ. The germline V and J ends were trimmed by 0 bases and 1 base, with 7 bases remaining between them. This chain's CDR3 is CASSLDAPQETQYF. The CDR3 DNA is TGCGCCAGCAGCTTGGACGCCCCCCAAGAGACCCAGTACTTC. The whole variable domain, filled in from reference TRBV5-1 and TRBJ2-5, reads KAGVTQTPRYLIKTRGQQVTLSCSPISGHRSVSWYQQTPGQGLQFLFEYFSETQRNKGNFPGRFSGRQFSNSRSEMNVSTLELGDSALYLCASSLDAPQETQYFGPGTRLLVL.

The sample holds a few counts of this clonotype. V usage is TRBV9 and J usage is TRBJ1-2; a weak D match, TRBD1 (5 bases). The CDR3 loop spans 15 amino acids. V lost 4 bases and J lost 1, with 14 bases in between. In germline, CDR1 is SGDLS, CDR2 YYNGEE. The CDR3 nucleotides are TGTGCCAGCAGCCGTCGACAGTCCAATAACTATGGCTACACCTTC. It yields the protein CASSRRQSNNYGYTF.

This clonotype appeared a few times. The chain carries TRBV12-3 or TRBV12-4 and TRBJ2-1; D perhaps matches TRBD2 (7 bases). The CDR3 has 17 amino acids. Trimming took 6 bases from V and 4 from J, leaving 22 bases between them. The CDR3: CASRDRRGLAEYNEQFF. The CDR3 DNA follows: TGTGCCAGCAGGGACCGACGGGGGCTAGCGGAATACAATGAGCAGTTCTTC.

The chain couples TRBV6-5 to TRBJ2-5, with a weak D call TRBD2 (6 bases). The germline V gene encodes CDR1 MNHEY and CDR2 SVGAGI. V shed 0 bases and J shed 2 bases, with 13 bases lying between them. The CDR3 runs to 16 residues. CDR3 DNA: TGTGCCAGCAGTTACTCTGGGGGGTACACGCAAGAGACCCAGTACTTC. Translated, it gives CASSYSGGYTQETQYF.

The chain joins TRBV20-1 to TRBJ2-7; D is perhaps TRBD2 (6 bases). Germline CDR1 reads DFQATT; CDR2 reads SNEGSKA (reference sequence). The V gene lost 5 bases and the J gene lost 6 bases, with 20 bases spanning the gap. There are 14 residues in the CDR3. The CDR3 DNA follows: TGCAGTGCTGCCGCGTCGGGGAGGCTAGGCGAGCAGTACTTC. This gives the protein CSAAASGRLGEQYF.

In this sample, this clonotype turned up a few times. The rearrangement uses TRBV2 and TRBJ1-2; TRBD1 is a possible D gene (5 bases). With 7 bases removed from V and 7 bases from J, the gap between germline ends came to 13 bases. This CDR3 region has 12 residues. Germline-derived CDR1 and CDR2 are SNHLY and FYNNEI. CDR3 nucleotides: TGTGCCAGCAATCAGGGTGATGGTGGCTACACCTTC. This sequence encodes CASNQGDGGYTF.

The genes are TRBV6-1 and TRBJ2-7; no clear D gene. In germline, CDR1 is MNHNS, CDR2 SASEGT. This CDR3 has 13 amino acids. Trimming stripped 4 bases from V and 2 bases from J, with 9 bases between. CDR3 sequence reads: CASSVMVTYEQYF. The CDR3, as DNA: TGTGCCAGCAGTGTTATGGTAACCTACGAGCAGTACTTC.

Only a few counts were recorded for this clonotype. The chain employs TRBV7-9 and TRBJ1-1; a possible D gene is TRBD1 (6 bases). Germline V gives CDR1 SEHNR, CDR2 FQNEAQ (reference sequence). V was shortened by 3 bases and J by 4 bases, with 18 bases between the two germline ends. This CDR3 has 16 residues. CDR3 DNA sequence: TGTGCCAGCAGCTTCGCTCAGGGGCGAGGTCCCACTGAAGCTTTCTTT. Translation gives CASSFAQGRGPTEAFF.

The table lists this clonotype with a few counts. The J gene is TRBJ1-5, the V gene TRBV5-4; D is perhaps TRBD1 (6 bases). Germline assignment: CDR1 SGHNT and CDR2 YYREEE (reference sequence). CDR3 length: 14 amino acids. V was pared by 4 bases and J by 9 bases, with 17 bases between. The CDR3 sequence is CASSIWGGRGPQHF. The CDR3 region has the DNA TGTGCCAGCAGCATATGGGGGGGGCGTGGGCCCCAGCATTTT.

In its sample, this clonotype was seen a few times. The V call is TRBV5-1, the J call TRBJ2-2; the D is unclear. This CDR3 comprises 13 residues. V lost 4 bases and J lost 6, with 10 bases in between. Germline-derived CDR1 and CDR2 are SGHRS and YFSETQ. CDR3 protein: CASSPRLPGELFF. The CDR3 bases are TGCGCCAGCAGCCCCAGGTTGCCCGGGGAGCTGTTTTTT.

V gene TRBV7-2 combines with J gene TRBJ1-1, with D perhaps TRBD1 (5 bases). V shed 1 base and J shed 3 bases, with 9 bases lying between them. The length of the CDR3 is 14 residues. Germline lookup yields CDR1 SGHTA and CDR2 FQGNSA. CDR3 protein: CASSLVGADTEAFF. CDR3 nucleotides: TGTGCCAGCAGCTTAGTAGGGGCCGACACTGAAGCTTTCTTT.

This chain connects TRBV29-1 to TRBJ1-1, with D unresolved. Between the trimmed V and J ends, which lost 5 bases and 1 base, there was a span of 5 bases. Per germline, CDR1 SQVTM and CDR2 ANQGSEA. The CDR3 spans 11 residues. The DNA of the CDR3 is TGCAGCGTTTTGCCGAACACTGAAGCTTTCTTT. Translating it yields CSVLPNTEAFF.

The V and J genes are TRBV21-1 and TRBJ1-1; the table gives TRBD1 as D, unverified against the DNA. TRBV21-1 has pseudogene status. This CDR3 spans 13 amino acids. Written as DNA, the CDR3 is TGTGCCAGCAGTTACAGGGGTGGAGCTGAAGCTTTCTTT. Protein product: CASSYRGGAEAFF.

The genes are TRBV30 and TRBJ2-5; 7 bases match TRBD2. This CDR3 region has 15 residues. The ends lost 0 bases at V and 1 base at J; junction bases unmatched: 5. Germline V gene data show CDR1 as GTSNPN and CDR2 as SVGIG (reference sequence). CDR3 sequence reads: CAWSVLATFQETQYF. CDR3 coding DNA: TGTGCCTGGAGTGTACTAGCGACGTTCCAAGAGACCCAGTACTTC.

CDR3 DNA: TGTGCCAGCAGTTACTCGATGATTGGGGAGACCCAGTACTTC. Protein: CASSYSMIGETQYF. This chain joins TRBV6-5 and TRBJ2-5; D gene unclear. The length of the CDR3 is 14 residues. V was cut by 0 bases and J by 5 bases, with 10 bases left in between. Germline V gives CDR1 MNHEY, CDR2 SVGAGI.

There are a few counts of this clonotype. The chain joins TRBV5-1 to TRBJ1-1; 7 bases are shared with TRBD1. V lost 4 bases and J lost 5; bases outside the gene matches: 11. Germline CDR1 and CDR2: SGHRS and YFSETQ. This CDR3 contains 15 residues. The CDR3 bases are TGCGCCAGCAGCAGTGACCAGGACAGGTGGACTGAAGCTTTCTTT. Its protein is CASSSDQDRWTEAFF.

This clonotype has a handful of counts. CDR3 in amino acids: CASSYFSDQPQHF. The CDR3 DNA follows: TGTGCCAGCAGTTACTTCAGCGATCAGCCCCAGCATTTT. The chain has TRBV6-6 and TRBJ1-5; D gene uncertain. Germline lookup yields CDR1 MNHNY and CDR2 SVGAGI (reference sequence). Trimming cost V 1 base and J 5 bases, with 6 bases left between them. The CDR3 covers 13 residues.